The 9 T cell receptor beta chains below were found in one sample sequenced in a study of regulatory T cells in long-lasting Graves disease. Regarding time point: persistent/refractory GD, antithyroid drugs over 5 years with positive TRAb. From RNA extracted from PBMCs, the TCR library was made. Arm-PCR of CDR3 regions and iRepertoire HTBI primers were used to build TCR beta libraries. TCRdb fed the multiplex PCR reads into MiXCR, producing one record per CDR3 protein. The sample includes 700,000 or so distinct CDR3 sequences, approximately 29% seen only once; the top ten take around 42%. Sequenced material: peripheral blood mononuclear cells (PBMCs), taken when the disease was refractory, from a patient treated with antithyroid drugs. Receptor source: a female donor with Graves disease.

There are a few counts of this clonotype. The chain recombines TRBV30 with TRBJ1-1; tentatively, D is TRBD1 (6 bases). CDR3 length: 14 amino acids. The V and J ends lost 3 bases and 0 bases respectively, with 11 bases between them. Germline CDR1 is GTSNPN and CDR2 is SVGIG (reference sequence). For the CDR3, the DNA is TGTGCCTGGAGCGTAGGACAGCTGAACACTGAAGCTTTCTTT. It yields the protein CAWSVGQLNTEAFF.

CDR3 region: CASKPPGQGAGDTQYF. As DNA, the CDR3 is TGTGCCAGCAAACCTCCGGGACAGGGGGCCGGGGATACGCAGTATTTT. V is TRBV6-1 and J is TRBJ2-3, with 12 bases matching TRBD1. V gave up 7 bases and J gave up 6 bases; unmatched junction bases: 11. Germline-derived CDR1 and CDR2 are MNHNS and SASEGT. The CDR3 contains 16 residues.

This clonotype came up a few times. This chain connects TRBV11-1 to TRBJ1-1; 8 bases line up with TRBD1. Per germline, CDR1 SGHAT and CDR2 FQDESV (reference sequence). V lost 1 base, J lost 4 bases, and 8 bases stayed unmatched. The CDR3 has 16 residues. CDR3 nucleotide sequence: TGTGCCAGCAGCTTAGGACAGGGGACTCAACCCACTGAAGCTTTCTTT. This translates into CASSLGQGTQPTEAFF.

This clonotype occurred a few times. This chain links TRBV10-2 with TRBJ1-2; 8 nucleotides agree with TRBD1. Trimming at V came to 3 bases and at J to 4 bases, leaving 7 bases not matched to a gene. The CDR3 has 15 amino acids. Germline V gene data show CDR1 as WSHSY and CDR2 as SAAADI. The CDR3 DNA reads as TGCGCCAGCAGTGACCCGCGGACAGGGTCCTATGGCTACACCTTC. This sequence encodes CASSDPRTGSYGYTF.

The V and J genes are TRBV15 and TRBJ2-5, with 9 bases fitting TRBD2. With 2 bases clipped from V and 3 bases from J, the junction kept 1 base outside the gene matches. The germline CDR1 and CDR2 sequences are LNHNV and YYDKDF (reference sequence). This CDR3 has 14 amino acids. CDR3 sequence (DNA): TGTGCCACCAGCAGATCTAGCGGGGAAGAGACCCAGTACTTC. Residues: CATSRSSGEETQYF.

This clonotype was seen a handful of times. This sequence joins TRBV11-3 and TRBJ2-1; D might be TRBD1 or TRBD2, each matching 5 bases. Trimming stripped 1 base from V and 8 bases from J, with 12 bases between. CDR3 size: 14 residues. The germline V gene encodes CDR1 SGHNT and CDR2 YENEEA. CDR3 region: CASSLGGSTHEQFF. The CDR3 bases are TGTGCCAGCAGCTTAGGGGGGAGTACCCATGAGCAGTTCTTC. Full variable domain (rest looked up from reference TRBV11-3 and TRBJ2-1): EAGVVQSPRYKIIEKKQPVAFWCNPISGHNTLYWYLQNLGQGPELLIRYENEEAVDDSQLPKDRFSAERLKGVDSTLKIQPAELGDSAVYLCASSLGGSTHEQFFGPGTRLTVL.

This clonotype has just a few counts. The chain links TRBV3-1 to TRBJ1-3, with D tentatively TRBD1 (5 bases). The germline V gene has CDR1 LGHDT and CDR2 YNNKEL (reference sequence). The CDR3 length is 16 residues. V lost 4 bases, J lost 2 bases, and 15 bases lay in between. CDR3 region: CASSPGTGITGNTIYF. DNA for the CDR3: TGTGCCAGCAGCCCCGGGACGGGAATTACTGGAAACACCATATATTTT.

This chain joins TRBV7-3 and TRBJ1-2; TRBD1 is a possible D gene (6 bases). Per the germline V gene, CDR1 is SGHTA and CDR2 is FQGTGA. This CDR3 comprises 13 residues. Between the trimmed V and J ends, which lost 6 bases and 7 bases, there was a span of 15 bases. The CDR3 nucleotides are TGTGCCAGCAGTCTAACGCAGGGGAGTGGCTACACCTTC. Encoded protein: CASSLTQGSGYTF.

CDR3 nucleotide sequence: TGTGCCAGCAGCCCAGAGGGGACAGTTACCAATCAGCCCCAGCATTTT. Protein: CASSPEGTVTNQPQHF. The chain carries TRBV7-2 and TRBJ1-5, with 7 bases identical to TRBD1. Per the germline V gene, CDR1 is SGHTA and CDR2 is FQGNSA. V gave up 5 bases and J gave up 3 bases; unmatched junction bases: 10. This CDR3 comprises 16 residues.